Reported below is one TCR beta chain. A read error may produce the germline difference seen at one junction end. The table came from immunoSEQ multiplex PCR; TCRdb's copy has only in-frame clones and leaves some out. Among 35,000 or so clones listed, approximately 89% were seen once. The source of the sample is a study of radiotherapy plus CTLA-4 blockade in lung cancer. The length of the CDR3 is 16 residues. CDR1 is SGHTA and CDR2 is FQGNSA in the germline V gene. This receptor was identified in a human donor with non-small cell lung cancer who had stable disease on radiotherapy plus ipilimumab. The rearrangement links TRBV7-2 to TRBJ2-1; 7 bases are shared with TRBD1. The sample consisted of peripheral blood, taken from a patient treated with radiotherapy plus ipilimumab. CDR3 sequence (DNA): TGTGCCAGCAGCGCCCAGACAGGGAGAGGTAGCTTGCAGACGATCTTC. It translates to CASSAQTGRGSLQTIF.